The sequence of this T cell receptor beta chain was determined in a study of beta chain features in type 1 diabetes. Sequencing targeted expressed TCRB transcripts, as all isolated RNA had been reverse transcribed. The average read count of naive, central memory and regulatory T cell samples was about 3.57 million. Only in-frame clones appear in the TCRdb table, and some are missing; sequencing was by immunoSEQ multiplex PCR. Among hundreds of thousands of clones, more than 12% were seen once, and the ten largest hold roughly 0.04%. Whole-study results and caveats: When Type 1 diabetes patients were examined, their TCRB CDR3s proved moderately but significantly shorter in all four CD4+ subsets.

Only one heparinised blood draw was taken per donor, and its volume averaged approximately 0.11 L. With 1 base clipped from V and 5 bases from J, the junction kept 4 bases outside the gene matches. This CDR3 has 16 amino acids. Germline CDR1 LGHNA, CDR2 YSLEER. The sample holds a few counts of this clone. What it recognizes is unknown. The chain is built from TRBV4-3 and TRBJ2-5, with 13 bases matching TRBD2. The receptor comes from a man aged 18 to 30 with type 1 diabetes. Sequencing input: naive CD4+ T cells from blood. CDR3 protein: CASSQGTSGGGETQYF. For the CDR3, the DNA is TGCGCCAGCAGCCAAGGGACTAGCGGGGGTGGGGAGACCCAGTACTTC.